This TCR beta chain was captured by sequencing in a study of beta chain features in type 1 diabetes. Study conclusions and caveats: Compared with healthy donors, patients appeared to share more similar naive, central memory and regulatory TCRB repertoires. Shortening that was moderate but significant affected the TCRB CDR3s of Type 1 diabetes patients in all four CD4+ subsets.

Of the isolated RNA, all was reverse transcribed, and so the sequenced material was expressed TCRB transcripts. Some clones are missing from TCRdb's copy, which holds only in-frame ones; the method was immunoSEQ multiplex PCR. The sample includes 250,000 or so clones, 11% to 15% of them seen just once. Germline V gives CDR1 GTSNPN, CDR2 SVGIG (reference sequence). V gave up 0 bases and J gave up 6 bases, with 9 bases separating them. The CDR3 is 13 residues long. The table lists this clone with many counts. Its antigen is undetermined. Other DNA sequences of this sample code for an identical CDR3. The TCR comes from a man aged 25 to 40 with type 1 diabetes. Sample: naive CD4+ T cells from blood. The rearrangement uses TRBV30 and TRBJ1-5; tentative D call: TRBD1 (5 bases). CDR3 residues: CAWSVQGGQPQHF. CDR3 nucleotides: TGTGCCTGGAGTGTCCAGGGAGGTCAGCCCCAGCATTTT. The full variable domain, in which reference TRBV30 and TRBJ1-5 provide the parts outside the CDR3, is SQTIHQWPATLVQPVGSPLSLECTVEGTSNPNLYWYRQAAGRGLQLLFYSVGIGQISSEVPQNLSASRPQDRQFILSSKKLLLSDSGFYLCAWSVQGGQPQHFGDGTRLSIL.